This T cell receptor beta chain came from a study of identical twins. General study points: The presence of invariant MAIT and iNKT cells could partly confound analyses of zero-insertion sequences. The conclusions drew on cross-sectional statistical analysis instead of tracking the same donors.

Template switching, a step in the protocol, added a universal primer site, and cDNA carried unique molecular identifiers. TCRdb reanalysed the 5' RACE reads using MiXCR and keeps one entry per CDR3 protein. The sample records about 700,000 distinct CDR3 sequences, 6.1% being singletons. Ten or more counts support this clonotype. Its antigen remains unidentified. Per germline, CDR1 SEHNR and CDR2 FQNEAQ (reference sequence). The CDR3 length is 16 residues. V lost 2 bases and J 0 bases, leaving 11 bases between the germline ends. J is TRBJ2-1 and V is TRBV7-9, with D perhaps matching TRBD2 (5 bases). This receptor was obtained from a man younger than 35 in good health. The specimen sequenced was naive T cells sorted from blood. CDR3 protein: CASSLPVASSYNEQFF. Here the CDR3 DNA reads TGTGCCAGCAGCTTACCGGTAGCGAGCTCCTACAATGAGCAGTTCTTC.